Listed here is a single TCR beta chain. It lacks a known antigen. No conserved phenylalanine or tryptophan is present at the end of the CDR3, so a read error is the likely explanation. It is unclear where the CDR3 begins or ends on the DNA, so no DNA is shown, and the CDR3 is as TCRdb lists it. The germline V gene supplies CDR1 SGHRS and CDR2 YFSETQ. The CDR3 extends over 12 residues, inclusive of both ends. The sample is drawn from a study of cytomegalovirus exposure and HLA in healthy donors (dated by TCRdb to 2017 to 2019). About the investigation overall: An earlier analysis of 550 to 700 of the donors reported 250 to 350 Gb of sequence data and around 120 million unique TCR beta sequences from about 200 million T cells. Approximately 310 gigabases of sequencing data and around 87 million unique TCR sequences were included in an early release covering over 600 HLA-typed donors. The genetic ancestry cluster associated with self-reported Caucasian donors included over 80% of the 300 to 400 genotyped donors. The study was designed to test whether signatures of past pathogen exposure could be identified by cataloging public T cell receptors. The T cell repertoires of under 750 subjects were profiled by immunosequencing and related to cytomegalovirus serostatus. A separate validation cohort of approximately 130 different subjects was used in addition to the approximately 700-subject first cohort. To predict cytomegalovirus infection status, the study brought together high-throughput TCR immunosequencing, statistical association of individual TCRs with disease status, and machine learning. A later analysis re-examined previously published TCR beta repertoires from more than 650 donors and added high-resolution HLA genotyping to investigate patterns of TCR occurrence. Rather than using new phenotypic data, the later analysis identified candidate immune exposures from TCR beta sequences and from how often those sequences occurred across donors. To decide whether each TCR beta V gene segment behaved as functional or pseudogenic, an earlier analysis of over 500 of the donors relied on high-throughput TCR beta sequencing. Alongside the repertoire data, information on donor age, sex, ethnicity and CMV serostatus was compiled. Genome-wide SNP genotypes for about 65% of the 666 donors were used in a later genetic analysis, which treated that subset as a discovery cohort. Every repertoire in the discovery cohort had been generated on one and the same sequencing platform. HLA typing covered class I and class II loci at four-digit resolution. The number of donors typed differed by locus, with about 629-630 for A, B, C, DRB1 and DQB1, around 500 for DQA1, under 610 for DPA1, and around 430 for DPB1. A handful of DR-DQ haplotypes were handled as single units for association and clustering because linkage in the cohort was strong. Among around 400 genotyped donors of the cohort, an average of around 250,000 unique TCR beta nucleotide sequences was sequenced per donor, of which 15% to 20% were non-productive.

Receptors were amplified or captured by the immunoSEQ multiplex PCR assay. The multiplex PCR relied on a mix of 60 forward primers for TCR Vbeta segments and 13 reverse primers for TCR Jbeta segments. A multiplex PCR assay on genomic DNA amplified the CDR3 region of rearranged TCR beta genes. The amplified TCR beta libraries were sequenced on the Illumina HiSeq System as 87-base-pair reads. In the authors' own workflow: A later analysis tallied 70 million to 100 million unique TCR beta chains across the 666 repertoires, and roughly 11 million of those chains were shared by two or more donors. To remove PCR and sequencing errors, raw reads were error-corrected and collapsed into unique sequences using a nearest-neighbor algorithm that merged closely related sequences. CDR3 sequences were aligned to IMGT reference sequences to assign V, D and J gene segments. For a sequence to be retained, at least a six-nucleotide match to both a V gene segment and a J gene segment was required. Rearrangements were called productive when the CDR3 lacked stop codons and stayed in frame with V and J; all others were non-productive. Following IMGT convention, CDR3 was defined as the stretch from the second conserved V-encoded cysteine to the conserved J-encoded phenylalanine. In an earlier analysis of approximately 500 of the donors, sequences lacking an unambiguous match to a single V gene segment were excluded. In an earlier analysis of 587 of the donors, V segments were called functional above 56.7% productive rearrangements and were called segregating when the between-donor standard deviation exceeded 5%. To diagnose cytomegalovirus status from the catalog of TCR beta chain sequences, a statistical classification framework was built. In a later analysis, TCR nucleotide sequences were compared against IMGT/GENE-DB human TR gene sequences so that V and J genes could be assigned. In a later analysis, CDR3 sequences and most-parsimonious VDJ recombination scenarios were assigned using the TCRdist pipeline. In a later analysis, each TCR beta chain was defined by its CDR3 amino acid sequence together with its V-gene family, and reads without a unique V-gene family were excluded. A later analysis removed 592 highly shared, low-generation-probability nucleotide sequences to deal with suspected cross-contamination and a sequencing artifact. In a later analysis, a clonal expansion index for each public chain was calculated from normalized within-repertoire ranks of inferred template counts. In a later analysis, generation probabilities were computed with a VDJ recombination model fitted to out-of-frame rearrangements, and the resulting probabilities were checked against IGoR. In a later analysis, TCR-TCR, TCR-HLA and TCR-CMV co-occurrence was scored with hypergeometric tests, and a repertoire-size bias correction was applied to TCR pairs. In a later analysis, false discovery rates were estimated by permuting HLA or CMV assignments 20 times. In a later analysis, co-occurring TCRs were grouped using DBSCAN, and TCRdist sequence similarity was added for clustering within HLA-allele-positive subsets. Repertoires with fewer than 30,000 or more than 120,000 public chains were left out of co-occurrence clustering, as were about 5 repertoires with anomalous nucleotide sharing. This immuneACCESS table, as held by TCRdb, lists in-frame sequences with V and J called but not all clones. Of the missing ones, under half trace to an unresolved V gene in checked studies; the others have no known cause. D and trimming were read from the DNA, whereas the V and J calls and clone size are those reported in that table. The sample table contains 150,000 to 200,000 clones; only one count was recorded for roughly 68% of them. Of the sample, around 1.9% falls within the top ten clones.

The cohort comprised 670 or so healthy bone marrow donors. All cohort members were sampled while nominally healthy, although unrecorded immune exposures were likely present. The donor tested CMV seronegative and was one of the 352 seronegative cohort members. A peripheral blood sample was provided by each donor, and peripheral blood mononuclear cells were used for TCR beta sequencing. The Qiagen DNeasy Blood Extraction Kit was used to extract genomic DNA from the blood cell samples. What the work shows at the level of the full study, not this receptor alone: Only TCR beta chains were sequenced in this cohort, and the absence of alpha or paired-chain data limited detectable features. Assigning TCR associations to individual alleles was difficult when HLA alleles, especially DR and DQ, strongly co-occurred. Linkage disequilibrium might explain the correlated functional status among segregating V segments, but an unknown experimental factor could not be ruled out. HLA typing was unavailable for some donors at each locus, so association tests used only the typed subset. Roughly uniform sequencing depth across donors was assumed in presence/absence analyses, although this assumption may not hold. Cytomegalovirus status was reported to be diagnosed by the classifier with high specificity and sensitivity in both the original and validation cohorts. For the cohort, immune exposure information was limited to CMV serostatus. Specific HLA alleles were associated with 16,951 TCR beta sequences at a false discovery rate of 0.05 in a later analysis. In a later analysis, HLA-associated TCR beta chains were found to be more clonally expanded and to have lower generation probabilities than equally common non-associated chains. An earlier analysis of some 590 of the donors showed that most TCR beta V segments appeared in productive rearrangements either about 87% or about 30% of the time, which broadly matched IMGT annotations. The sequencing pipeline was judged likely to have produced a cluster of highly shared sequence variants as a technical artifact. In the study, 150 to 200 TCR beta chains were listed as associated with cytomegalovirus. A later genetic analysis reported fewer N-insertions in productive TCRs among donors in an Asian-associated ancestry cluster than the roughly 700-donor mean. Three of the identified cytomegalovirus-associated TCR beta chains were confirmed in vitro to be specific for cytomegalovirus antigens. Because counts were too low, about 17 rarely observed V segments, including chromosome 9 orphons, were excluded from the earlier analysis of under 650 of the donors. The authors suggested that the approach could potentially be generalized to other disease states and immunological phenotypes. Most TCR sequences were observed very rarely across donors, whereas some public TCRs were present in many individuals. According to a later analysis, most CMV-associated TCR beta chains appeared to be HLA-restricted, and the HLA associations seemed to be driven largely by CMV exposure. Some IMGT-functional V segments, including TRBV6-2 and TRBV6-3, could not be told apart with the 87-base-pair reads, so those segments were excluded. In a later analysis, the rate of TCR association differed among HLA loci, with DRB1 alleles having the most associated TCRs and HLA-C alleles having the fewest. A further reported finding was that TCR beta sequences accurately predicted the HLA-A and HLA-B alleles for most subjects in the first cohort. Several of the top co-occurrence clusters appeared to be linked to parvovirus B19, influenza, CMV and Epstein-Barr virus, according to a later analysis. A later genetic analysis associated a missense DCLRE1C variant with V-gene and J-gene trimming of TCR beta chains, and an independent cohort replicated the association.

Sample: PBMCs. The sequence derives from a woman aged 25 to 39 in good health and CMV-seronegative. The chain is made from TRBV5-1 and TRBJ2-3; the table's TRBD1 call for D was not verified on the DNA. The CDR3 reads CASSLEGGARAT.